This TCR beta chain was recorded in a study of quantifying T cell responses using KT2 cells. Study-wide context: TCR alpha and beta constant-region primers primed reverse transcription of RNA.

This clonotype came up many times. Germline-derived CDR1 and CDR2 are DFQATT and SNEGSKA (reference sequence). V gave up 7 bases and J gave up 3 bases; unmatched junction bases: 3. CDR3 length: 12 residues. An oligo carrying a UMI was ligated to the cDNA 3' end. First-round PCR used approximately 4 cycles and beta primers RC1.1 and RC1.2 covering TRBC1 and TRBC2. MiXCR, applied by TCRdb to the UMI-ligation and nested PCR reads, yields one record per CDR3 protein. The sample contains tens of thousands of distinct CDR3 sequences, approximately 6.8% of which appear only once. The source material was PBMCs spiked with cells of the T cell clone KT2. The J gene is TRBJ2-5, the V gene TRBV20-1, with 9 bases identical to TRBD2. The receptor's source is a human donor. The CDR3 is CSVQREEETQYF. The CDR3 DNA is TGCAGTGTCCAGCGGGAGGAAGAGACCCAGTACTTC.